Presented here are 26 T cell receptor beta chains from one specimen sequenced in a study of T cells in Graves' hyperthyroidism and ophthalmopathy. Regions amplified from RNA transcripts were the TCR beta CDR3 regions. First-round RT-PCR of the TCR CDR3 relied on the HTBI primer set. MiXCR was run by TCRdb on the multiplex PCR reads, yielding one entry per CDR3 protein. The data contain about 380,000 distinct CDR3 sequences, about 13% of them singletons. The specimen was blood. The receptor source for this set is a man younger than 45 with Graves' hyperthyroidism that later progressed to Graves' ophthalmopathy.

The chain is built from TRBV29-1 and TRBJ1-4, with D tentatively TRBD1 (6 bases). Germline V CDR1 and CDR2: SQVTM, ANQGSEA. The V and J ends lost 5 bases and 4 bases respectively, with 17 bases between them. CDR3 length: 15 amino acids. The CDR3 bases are TGCAGCGTTCTCGGCGGGGGGCTGGATAATGAAAAACTGTTTTTT. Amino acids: CSVLGGGLDNEKLFF.

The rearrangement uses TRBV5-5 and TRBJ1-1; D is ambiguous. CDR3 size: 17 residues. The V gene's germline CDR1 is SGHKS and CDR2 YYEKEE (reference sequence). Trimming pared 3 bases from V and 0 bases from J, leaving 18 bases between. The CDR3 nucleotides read TGTGCCAGCAGCTCAGGACCAAATTCCTACATGAACACTGAAGCTTTCTTT. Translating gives CASSSGPNSYMNTEAFF.

The CDR3 DNA follows: TGTGCCAGCAGCCGGGACAGAAACTACGAGCAGTACTTC. It codes for CASSRDRNYEQYF. The V gene is TRBV4-2, the J gene TRBJ2-7, with 7 bases identical to TRBD1. Germline values: CDR1 LGHNA, CDR2 YNFKEQ. V trimming: 4 bases; J trimming: 3 bases; junction bases outside the gene matches: 3. There are 13 residues in the CDR3.

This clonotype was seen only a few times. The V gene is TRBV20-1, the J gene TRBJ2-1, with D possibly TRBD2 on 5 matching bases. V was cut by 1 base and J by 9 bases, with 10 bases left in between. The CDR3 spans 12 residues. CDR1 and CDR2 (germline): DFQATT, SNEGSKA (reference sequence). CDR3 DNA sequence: TGCAGTGCTAGAGGACTATTAGGTGAGCAGTTCTTC. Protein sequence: CSARGLLGEQFF.

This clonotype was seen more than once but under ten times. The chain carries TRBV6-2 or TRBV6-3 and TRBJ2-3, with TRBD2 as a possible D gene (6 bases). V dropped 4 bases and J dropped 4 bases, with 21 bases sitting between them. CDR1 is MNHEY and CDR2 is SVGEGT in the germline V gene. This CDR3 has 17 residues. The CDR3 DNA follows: TGTGCCAGCAGTTTTTATGGCGTTTCCGGACTACCAGATACGCAGTATTTT. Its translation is CASSFYGVSGLPDTQYF.

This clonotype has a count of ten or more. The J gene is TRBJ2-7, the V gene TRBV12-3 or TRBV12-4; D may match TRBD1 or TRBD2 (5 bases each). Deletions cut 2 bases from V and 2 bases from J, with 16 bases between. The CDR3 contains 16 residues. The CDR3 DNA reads TGTGCCAGCAGTTTATATTCAGGGACCCAAGCCTACGAGCAGTACTTC. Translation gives CASSLYSGTQAYEQYF.

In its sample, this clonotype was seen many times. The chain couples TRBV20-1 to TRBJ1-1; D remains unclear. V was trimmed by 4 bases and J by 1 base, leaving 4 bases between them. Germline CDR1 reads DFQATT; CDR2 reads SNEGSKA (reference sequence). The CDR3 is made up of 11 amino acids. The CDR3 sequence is CSAKGNTEAFF. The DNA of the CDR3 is TGCAGTGCTAAGGGGAACACTGAAGCTTTCTTT.

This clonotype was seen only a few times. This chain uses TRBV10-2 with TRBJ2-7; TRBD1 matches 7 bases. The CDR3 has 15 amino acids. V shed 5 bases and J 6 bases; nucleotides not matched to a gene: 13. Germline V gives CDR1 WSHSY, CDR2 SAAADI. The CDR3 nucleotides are TGCGCCAGCAGTTTACGACCGGGACAGCGGACCGAGCAGTACTTC. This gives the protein CASSLRPGQRTEQYF.

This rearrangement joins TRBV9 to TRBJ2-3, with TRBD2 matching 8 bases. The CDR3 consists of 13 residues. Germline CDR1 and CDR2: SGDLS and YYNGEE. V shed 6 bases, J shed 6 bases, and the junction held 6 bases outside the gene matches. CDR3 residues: CASKGGGIDTQYF. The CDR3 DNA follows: TGTGCCAGCAAGGGCGGGGGGATTGATACGCAGTATTTT. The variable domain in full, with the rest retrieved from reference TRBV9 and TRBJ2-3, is DSGVTQTPKHLITATGQRVTLRCSPRSGDLSVYWYQQSLDQGLQFLIQYYNGEERAKGNILERFSAQQFPDLHSELNLSSLELGDSALYFCASKGGGIDTQYFGPGTRLTVL.

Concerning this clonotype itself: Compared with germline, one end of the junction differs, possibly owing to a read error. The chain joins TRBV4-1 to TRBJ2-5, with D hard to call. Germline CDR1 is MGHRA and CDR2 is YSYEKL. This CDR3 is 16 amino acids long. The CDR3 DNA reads TGCGCCAGCAGCCATGATTTTATGCAGCCCCAAGAGACCCAGTGCTTC. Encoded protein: CASSHDFMQPQETQCF.

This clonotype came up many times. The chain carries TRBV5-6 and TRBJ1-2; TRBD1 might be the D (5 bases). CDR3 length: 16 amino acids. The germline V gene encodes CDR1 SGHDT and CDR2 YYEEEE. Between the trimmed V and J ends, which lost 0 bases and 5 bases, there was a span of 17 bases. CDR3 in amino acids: CASSLASFGTAYGYTF. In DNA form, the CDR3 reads TGTGCCAGCAGCTTGGCCTCCTTCGGGACGGCGTATGGCTACACCTTC.

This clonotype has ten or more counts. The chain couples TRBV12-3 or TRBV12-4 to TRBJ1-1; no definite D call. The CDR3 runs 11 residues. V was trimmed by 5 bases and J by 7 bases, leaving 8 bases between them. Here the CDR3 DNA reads TGTGCCAGCAGTGGGGTGAGTGAAGCTTTCTTT. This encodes CASSGVSEAFF.

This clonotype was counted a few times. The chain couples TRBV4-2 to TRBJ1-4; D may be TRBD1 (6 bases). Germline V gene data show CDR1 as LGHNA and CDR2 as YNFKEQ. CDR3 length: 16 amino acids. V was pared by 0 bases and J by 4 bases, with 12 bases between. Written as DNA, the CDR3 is TGTGCCAGCAGCCAAGATGGCACAGGGCGTAATGAAAAACTGTTTTTT. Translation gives CASSQDGTGRNEKLFF.

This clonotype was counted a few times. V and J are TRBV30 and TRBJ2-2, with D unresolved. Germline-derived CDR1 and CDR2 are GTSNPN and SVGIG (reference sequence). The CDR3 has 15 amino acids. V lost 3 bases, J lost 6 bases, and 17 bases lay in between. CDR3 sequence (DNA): TGTGCCTGGAGACGCTCCGACCTAGGCGCCGGGGAGCTGTTTTTT. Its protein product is CAWRRSDLGAGELFF.

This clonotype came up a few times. CDR3 protein: CSPDRENLSPLHF. The CDR3 DNA follows: TGCAGTCCCGACCGGGAGAACCTTTCACCCCTCCACTTT. The chain couples TRBV20-1 to TRBJ1-6; unclear D gene. CDR3 length equals 13 residues. Germline V lookup: CDR1 DFQATT, CDR2 SNEGSKA (reference sequence). The germline V and J ends were trimmed by 8 bases and 9 bases, with 17 bases remaining between them.

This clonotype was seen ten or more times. The CDR3 sequence is CASTSLSSDTEAFF. CDR3 sequence (DNA): TGTGCCAGCACCTCTTTATCATCGGACACTGAAGCTTTCTTT. This sequence joins TRBV27 and TRBJ1-1; D call uncertain. The CDR3 is 14 residues long. CDR1 and CDR2 (germline): MNHEY, SMNVEV (reference sequence). Trimming removed 7 bases at V and 3 bases at J, with 15 bases between.

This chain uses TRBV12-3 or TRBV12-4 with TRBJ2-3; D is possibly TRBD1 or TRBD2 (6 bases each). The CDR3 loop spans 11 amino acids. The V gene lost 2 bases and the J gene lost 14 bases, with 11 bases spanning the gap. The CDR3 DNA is TGTGCCAGCAGTTTACGGGGGCGGGTGTATTTT. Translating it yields CASSLRGRVYF.

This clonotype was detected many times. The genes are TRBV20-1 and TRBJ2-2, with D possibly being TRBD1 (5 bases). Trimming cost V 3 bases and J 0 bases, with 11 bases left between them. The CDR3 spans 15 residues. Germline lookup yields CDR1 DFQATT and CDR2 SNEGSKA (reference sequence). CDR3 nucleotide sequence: TGCAGTGCTAGCAGTTCAGGGCCGAACACCGGGGAGCTGTTTTTT. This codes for CSASSSGPNTGELFF.

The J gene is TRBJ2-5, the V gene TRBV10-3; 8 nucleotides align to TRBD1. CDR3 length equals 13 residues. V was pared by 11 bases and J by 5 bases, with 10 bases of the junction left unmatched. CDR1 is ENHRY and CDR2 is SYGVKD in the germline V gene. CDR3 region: CASWTGRRETQYF. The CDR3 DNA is TGTGCCTCCTGGACAGGGAGAAGGGAGACCCAGTACTTC.

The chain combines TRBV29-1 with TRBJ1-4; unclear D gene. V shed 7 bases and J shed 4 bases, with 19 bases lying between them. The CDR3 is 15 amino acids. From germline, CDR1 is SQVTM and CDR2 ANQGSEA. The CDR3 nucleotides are TGCAGCGCCGGCGGCGCGAAGTCAGTTAATGAAAAACTGTTTTTT. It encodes CSAGGAKSVNEKLFF.

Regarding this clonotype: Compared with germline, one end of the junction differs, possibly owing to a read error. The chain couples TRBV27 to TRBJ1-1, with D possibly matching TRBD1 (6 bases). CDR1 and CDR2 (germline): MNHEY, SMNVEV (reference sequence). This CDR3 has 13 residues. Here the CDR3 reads CASSLIGDTGAFF. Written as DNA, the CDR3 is TGTGCCAGCAGTTTAATTGGGGACACTGGAGCTTTCTTT.

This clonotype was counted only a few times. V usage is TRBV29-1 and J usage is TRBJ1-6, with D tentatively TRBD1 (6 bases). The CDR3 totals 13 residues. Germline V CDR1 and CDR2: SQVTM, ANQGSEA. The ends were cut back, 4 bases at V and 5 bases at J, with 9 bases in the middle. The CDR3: CSVAGDNNSPLHF. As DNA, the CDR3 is TGCAGCGTTGCTGGGGACAATAATTCACCCCTCCACTTT.

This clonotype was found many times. CDR3 region: CASSSGTVGETQYF. The CDR3 DNA reads TGTGCCAGCAGCTCGGGGACAGTGGGAGAGACCCAGTACTTC. This chain joins TRBV7-9 and TRBJ2-5; TRBD1 aligns across 7 bases. Germline trimming cut 4 bases from V and 4 bases from J; bases unmatched to any gene: 6. Germline V gives CDR1 SEHNR, CDR2 FQNEAQ (reference sequence). This CDR3 has 14 amino acids.

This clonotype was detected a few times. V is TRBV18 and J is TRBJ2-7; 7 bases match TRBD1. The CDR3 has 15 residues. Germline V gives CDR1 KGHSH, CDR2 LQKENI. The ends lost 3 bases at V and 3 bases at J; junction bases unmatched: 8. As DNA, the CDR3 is TGTGCCAGCTCACCGAAACTGACAGGGCACTACGAGCAGTACTTC. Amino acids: CASSPKLTGHYEQYF.

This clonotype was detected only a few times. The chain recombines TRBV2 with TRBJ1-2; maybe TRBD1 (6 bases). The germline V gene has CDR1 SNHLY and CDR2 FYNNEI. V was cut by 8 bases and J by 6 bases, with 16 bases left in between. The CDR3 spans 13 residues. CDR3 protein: CASGGEGGDGYTF. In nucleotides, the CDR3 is TGTGCCAGCGGGGGGGAGGGGGGTGATGGCTACACCTTC.

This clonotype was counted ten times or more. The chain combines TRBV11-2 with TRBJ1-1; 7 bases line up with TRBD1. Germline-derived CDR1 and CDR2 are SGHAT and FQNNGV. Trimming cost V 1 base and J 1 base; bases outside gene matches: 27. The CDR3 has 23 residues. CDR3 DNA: TGTGCCAGCAGCTTAGGCCCTTTACGCTATTCCAGGACAGGCCTTGAATGGAACACTGAAGCTTTCTTT. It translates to CASSLGPLRYSRTGLEWNTEAFF.